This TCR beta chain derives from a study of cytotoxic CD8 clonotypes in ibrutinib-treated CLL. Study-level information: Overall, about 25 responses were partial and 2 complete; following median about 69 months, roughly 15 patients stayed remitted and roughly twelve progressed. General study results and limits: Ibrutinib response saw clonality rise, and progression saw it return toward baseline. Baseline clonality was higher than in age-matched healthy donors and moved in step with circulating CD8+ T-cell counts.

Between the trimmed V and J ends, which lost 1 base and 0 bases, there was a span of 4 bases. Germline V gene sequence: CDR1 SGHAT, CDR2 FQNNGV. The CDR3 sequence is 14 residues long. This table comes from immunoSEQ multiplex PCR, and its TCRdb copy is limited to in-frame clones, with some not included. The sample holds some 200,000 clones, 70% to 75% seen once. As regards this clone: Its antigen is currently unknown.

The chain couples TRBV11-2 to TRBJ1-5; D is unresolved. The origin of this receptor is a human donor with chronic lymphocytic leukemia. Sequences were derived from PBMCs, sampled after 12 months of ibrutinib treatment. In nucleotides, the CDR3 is TGTGCCAGCAGCTTAGCAGATAGCAATCAGCCCCAGCATTTT. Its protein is CASSLADSNQPQHF.